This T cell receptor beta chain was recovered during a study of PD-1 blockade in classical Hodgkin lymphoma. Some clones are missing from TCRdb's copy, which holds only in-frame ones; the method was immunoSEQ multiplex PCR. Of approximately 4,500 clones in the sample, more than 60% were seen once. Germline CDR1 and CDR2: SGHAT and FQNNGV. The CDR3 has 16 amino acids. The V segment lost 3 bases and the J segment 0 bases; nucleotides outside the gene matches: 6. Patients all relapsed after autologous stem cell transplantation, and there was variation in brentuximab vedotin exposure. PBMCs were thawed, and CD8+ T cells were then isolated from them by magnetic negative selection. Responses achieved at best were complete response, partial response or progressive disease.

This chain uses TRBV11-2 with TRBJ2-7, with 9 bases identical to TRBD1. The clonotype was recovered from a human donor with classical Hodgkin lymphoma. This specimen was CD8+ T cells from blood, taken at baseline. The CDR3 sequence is CASSFYRGPSSYEQYF. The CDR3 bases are TGTGCCAGCAGCTTTTACAGGGGGCCCAGCTCCTACGAGCAGTACTTC.